A selection of T cell receptor beta chains follows, all from one sample in a study of shared clonotypes between healthy human individuals. TCRdb's copy holds only in-frame clones and misses some; the assay was immunoSEQ multiplex PCR. The profile shows some 2.1 million clones, just under 95% of them singletons. The sample was naive CD8+ T cells from PBMCs. The receptors stem from a man younger than 35 in good health. Some clones in this sample may be carry-over from other donors' samples. Each CDR3 is given with its conserved first and last residue. A D gene is named only where the DNA matches it firmly. Size is stated for part of the rows, as once, few or many counts, or as a class when the clone is expanded.

D gene | J gene | V gene | clone size | CDR3 protein | CDR3 DNA
TRBD1 | TRBJ1-1 | TRBV13 | . | CASSLVMGQLNTEAFF | TGTGCCAGCAGCTTAGTGATGGGACAGCTGAACACTGAAGCTTTCTTT
TRBD1 | TRBJ1-1 | TRBV9 | . | CASSGRGLNTEAFF | TGTGCCAGCAGCGGCAGGGGGCTGAACACTGAAGCTTTCTTT
. | TRBJ2-1 | TRBV5-6 | . | CASSDDMSSYNEQFF | TGTGCCAGCAGTGATGACATGAGCTCCTACAATGAGCAGTTCTTC
. | TRBJ2-2 | TRBV7-8 | . | CASSFLGDWTTGELFF | TGTGCCAGCAGCTTTTTGGGGGACTGGACCACCGGGGAGCTGTTTTTT
. | TRBJ2-1 | TRBV9 | . | CASSVEARGHEQFF | TGTGCCAGCAGCGTAGAGGCTAGGGGTCATGAGCAGTTCTTC
. | TRBJ1-5 | TRBV28 | . | CASSLKGITEPQHF | TGTGCCAGCAGTTTGAAGGGAATAACGGAGCCCCAGCATTTT
. | TRBJ2-6 | TRBV27 | . | CASSFIRLVLSGANVLTF | TGTGCCAGCAGTTTTATAAGGTTGGTCCTCTCTGGGGCCAACGTCCTGACTTTC
TRBD1 | TRBJ1-1 | TRBV11-2 | . | CASDQGGYTEAFF | TGTGCCAGCGACCAGGGGGGCTACACTGAAGCTTTCTTT
. | TRBJ2-7 | TRBV19 | . | CATRAWRGNDEQYF | TGTGCCACTAGGGCCTGGAGGGGGAATGACGAGCAGTACTTC
TRBD1 | TRBJ2-7 | TRBV7-6 | . | CASSLLSQGGISYEQYF | TGTGCCAGCAGCTTATTGTCACAGGGGGGAATCTCCTACGAGCAGTACTTC
. | TRBJ2-7 | TRBV14 | . | CASSLGLGSIYEQYF | TGTGCCAGCAGCCTGGGGTTGGGCAGTATCTACGAGCAGTACTTC
. | TRBJ2-4 | TRBV28 | . | CASSSPGETTKNIQYF | TGTGCCAGCAGTTCGCCCGGGGAGACAACCAAAAACATTCAGTACTTC
. | TRBJ2-1 | TRBV9 | . | CASSRDGGSGTAGNEQFF | TGTGCCAGCAGCAGAGATGGTGGGAGCGGCACCGCTGGGAATGAGCAGTTCTTC
TRBD2 | TRBJ2-1 | TRBV13 | . | CASSFRLAGALSSYNEQFF | TGTGCCAGCAGCTTTCGACTAGCGGGGGCCCTAAGCTCCTACAATGAGCAGTTCTTC
. | TRBJ1-5 | TRBV19 | . | CASSRRTVSNQPQHF | TGTGCCAGTAGTAGGAGGACAGTTAGCAATCAGCCCCAGCATTTT
. | TRBJ2-5 | TRBV2 | once | CASHGAAYRETQYF | TGTGCCAGCCACGGCGCGGCGTATCGGGAGACCCAGTACTTC
. | TRBJ1-1 | TRBV30 | . | CAWSVAAGETEAFF | TGTGCCTGGAGTGTAGCTGCAGGGGAGACTGAAGCTTTCTTT
. | TRBJ2-7 | TRBV28 | . | CASNPSPQAEQYF | TGTGCCAGCAACCCAAGCCCCCAGGCGGAGCAGTACTTC